Described below is a single T cell receptor (beta chain) sequence and its context. In the original analysis: Reference gene primer amplification gave nucleated cell count estimates. The repertoire was sequenced with immunoSEQ multiplex PCR; TCRdb's copy has only in-frame clones and lacks some. V and J calls and clone size are those listed in that table; D and trimming were worked out from the DNA. The sample shows around 160,000 clones, roughly 90% of them seen only once. Germline V gene lookup returns CDR1 SGHRS and CDR2 YFSETQ. Trimming pared 0 bases from V and 2 bases from J, leaving 12 bases between. The CDR3 sequence is 15 residues long. This sample is part of a study of blood T cell repertoires in COVID-19. Study background: Some COVID-19 samples were acute and others convalescent; all came from the United States, Italy and Spain. PBMCs, B-cell-depleted T cells, or T cells were the source of the cDNA or gDNA that made up the material.

This chain connects TRBV5-1 to TRBJ2-7; D might be TRBD1 (6 bases). Sequenced sample: peripheral blood. This sequence was found in a man aged 60 to 69 with acute or convalescent COVID-19. The CDR3 reads CASSLGGTNPYEQYF. The CDR3 bases are TGCGCCAGCAGCTTGGGTGGGACAAACCCCTACGAGCAGTACTTC. Full variable domain (outside the CDR3, taken from reference TRBV5-1 and TRBJ2-7): KAGVTQTPRYLIKTRGQQVTLSCSPISGHRSVSWYQQTPGQGLQFLFEYFSETQRNKGNFPGRFSGRQFSNSRSEMNVSTLELGDSALYLCASSLGGTNPYEQYFGPGTRLTVT.